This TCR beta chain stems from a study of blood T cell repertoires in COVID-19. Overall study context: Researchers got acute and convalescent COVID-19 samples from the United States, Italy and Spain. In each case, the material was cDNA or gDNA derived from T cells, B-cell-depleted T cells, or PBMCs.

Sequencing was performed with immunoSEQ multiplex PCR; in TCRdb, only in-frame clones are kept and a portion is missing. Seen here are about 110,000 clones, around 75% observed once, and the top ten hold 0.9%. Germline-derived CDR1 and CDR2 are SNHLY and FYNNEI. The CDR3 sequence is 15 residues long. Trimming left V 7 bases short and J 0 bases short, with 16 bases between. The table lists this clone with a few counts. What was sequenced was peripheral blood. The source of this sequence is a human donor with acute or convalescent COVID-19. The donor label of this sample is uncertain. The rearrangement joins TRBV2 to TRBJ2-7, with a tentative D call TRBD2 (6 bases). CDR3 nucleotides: TGTGCCAGCAAAAGGGACTTTTCCAGCTCCTACGAGCAGTACGTC. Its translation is CASKRDFSSSYEQYV.